Listed here are 8 T cell receptor beta chains from one sample, sequenced in a study of OX40 agonist ivuxolimab in advanced cancers. Sequenced by immunoSEQ multiplex PCR; TCRdb stores in-frame clones only, minus some. The table has some 57,000 clones, about 82% seen once. Sequencing used CD4+ or CD8+ T cells sorted from blood, obtained in a trial of the OX40 agonist ivuxolimab. These receptors were taken from an adult with an advanced solid tumor such as melanoma, head and neck, liver or kidney cancer.

The chain has TRBV2 and TRBJ2-7, with D tentatively TRBD2 (6 bases). V was shortened by 8 bases and J by 0 bases, with 20 bases between the two germline ends. There are 16 residues in the CDR3. CDR1 is SNHLY and CDR2 is FYNNEI in the germline V gene. The CDR3, as DNA: TGTGCCAGCGTTAGGGGACTCCGGAAGAGCTCCTACGAGCAGTACTTC. It specifies CASVRGLRKSSYEQYF.

The rearrangement links TRBV5-4 to TRBJ1-1; weak D call: TRBD1 (6 bases). The V and J ends lost 0 bases and 3 bases respectively, with 9 bases between them. Germline CDR1 reads SGHNT; CDR2 reads YYREEE (reference sequence). This CDR3 spans 14 amino acids. CDR3 residues: CASSLVQGHTEAFF. The CDR3 region has the DNA TGTGCCAGCAGCTTGGTGCAGGGGCACACTGAAGCTTTCTTT.

The chain uses TRBV25-1 and TRBJ1-2, with a tentative D call TRBD1 (5 bases). The CDR3 consists of 13 residues. The ends were cut back, 7 bases at V and 2 bases at J, with 11 bases in the middle. Germline-derived CDR1 and CDR2 are MGHDK and SYGVNS. The CDR3, as DNA: TGTGCCAGCAAGAGGGGTTGGAACTATGGCTACACCTTC. It is translated as CASKRGWNYGYTF.

The chain uses TRBV30 and TRBJ2-2; D not resolved. The CDR3 is 16 amino acids. V was cut by 2 bases and J by 4 bases, with 17 bases left in between. Germline V CDR1 and CDR2: GTSNPN, SVGIG (reference sequence). The CDR3 coding sequence is TGTGCCTGGAGTCCAACCCGACCCGTGCGCACCGGGGAGCTGTTTTTT. Translation: CAWSPTRPVRTGELFF.

The chain carries TRBV6-5 and TRBJ1-3; a weak D match, TRBD1 (5 bases). The CDR3 has 16 residues. In germline, CDR1 is MNHEY, CDR2 SVGAGI. V lost 3 bases to trimming and J lost 9 bases, with 21 bases between them. CDR3 sequence: CASSYSRQTSEGTIYF. The CDR3 nucleotides read TGTGCCAGCAGTTATTCGAGACAGACCTCAGAGGGCACCATATATTTT.

The chain is built from TRBV28 and TRBJ2-7; 8 positions match TRBD1. The CDR3 contains 13 residues. Germline-derived CDR1 and CDR2 are MDHEN and SYDVKM. Trimming cost V 3 bases and J 9 bases; bases outside gene matches: 7. DNA of the CDR3: TGTGCCAGCAGTTTTTCGGACAGGGCGGTGCAGTACTTC. Protein product: CASSFSDRAVQYF.

The chain combines TRBV4-2 with TRBJ2-1, with unresolved D. The CDR3 contains 14 residues. Germline V CDR1 and CDR2: LGHNA, YNFKEQ. Deletions cut 4 bases from V and 13 bases from J, with 20 bases between. CDR3 protein: CASSPAGSGPRQFF. CDR3 DNA: TGTGCCAGCAGCCCAGCAGGAAGTGGGCCCCGTCAGTTCTTC.

V usage is TRBV11-2 and J usage is TRBJ1-1; D not certain. The germline V gene has CDR1 SGHAT and CDR2 FQNNGV. With 3 bases removed from V and 0 bases from J, the gap between germline ends came to 8 bases. The CDR3 consists of 14 residues. The CDR3 DNA is TGTGCCAGCAGCTTCCCGGGCTTGAACACTGAAGCTTTCTTT. Its translation is CASSFPGLNTEAFF.